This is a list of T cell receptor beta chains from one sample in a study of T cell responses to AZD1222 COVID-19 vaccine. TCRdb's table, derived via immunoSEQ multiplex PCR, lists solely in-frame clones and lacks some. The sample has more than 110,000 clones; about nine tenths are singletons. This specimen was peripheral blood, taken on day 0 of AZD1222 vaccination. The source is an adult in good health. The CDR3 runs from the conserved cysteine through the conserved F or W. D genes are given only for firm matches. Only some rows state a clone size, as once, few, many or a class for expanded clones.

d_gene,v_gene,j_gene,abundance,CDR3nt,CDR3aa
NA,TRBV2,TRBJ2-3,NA,TGTGCCAGCAGGGCGGATCCCACAGATACGCAGTATTTT,CASRADPTDTQYF
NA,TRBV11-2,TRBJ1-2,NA,TGTGCCAGCAGCTTAGGGTCAGGGCGTCGCTACACCTTC,CASSLGSGRRYTF
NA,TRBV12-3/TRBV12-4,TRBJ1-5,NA,TGTGCCAGCACTCAGGGTTATCAGCCCCAGCATTTT,CASTQGYQPQHF
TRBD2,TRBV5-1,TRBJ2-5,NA,TGCGCCAGCAGCTTGGTTGCGGGGGACGAAGAGACCCAGTACTTC,CASSLVAGDEETQYF
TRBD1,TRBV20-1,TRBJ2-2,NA,TGCAGTGCTAGTGCAGGGGGTGGCCCGAACACCGGGGAGCTGTTTTTT,CSASAGGGPNTGELFF
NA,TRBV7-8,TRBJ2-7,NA,TGTGCCAGCAGCCATCCGGCGTGGGAGCAGTACTTC,CASSHPAWEQYF
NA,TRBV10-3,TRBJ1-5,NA,TGTGCCATCGGGGCAGGTGGAAGCAATCAGCCCCAGCATTTT,CAIGAGGSNQPQHF
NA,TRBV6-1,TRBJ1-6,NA,TGTGCCAGCAGTGAAGCTCAGGGGTCCTCCTATAATTCACCCCTCCACTTT,CASSEAQGSSYNSPLHF
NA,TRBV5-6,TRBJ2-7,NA,TGTGCCAGCAGTCGTATGCGGCTACCCTACGAGCAGTACTTC,CASSRMRLPYEQYF
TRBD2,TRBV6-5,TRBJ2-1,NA,TGTGCCAGCAGGAGACTAGCGGGAGAATCGGCGCAGTTCTTC,CASRRLAGESAQFF
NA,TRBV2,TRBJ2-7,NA,TGTGCCAGCAGTGATCGAGGGTATACGTACTTC,CASSDRGYTYF
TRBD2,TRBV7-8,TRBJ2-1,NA,TGTGCCAGCAGCTTCGGGACTAGCGGGGGGGCCAATGAGCAGTTCTTC,CASSFGTSGGANEQFF
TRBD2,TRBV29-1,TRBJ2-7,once,TGCAGCGTTGAAGGTCAGTCCGGGACTAGCGGTACCTACGAGCAGTACTTC,CSVEGQSGTSGTYEQYF
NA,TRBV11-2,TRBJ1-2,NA,TGTGCCAGCAGCTTAGATGGTGGAACACAGGGTTCCTATGGCTACACCTTC,CASSLDGGTQGSYGYTF
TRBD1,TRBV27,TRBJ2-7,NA,TGTGCCAGCAGCCGTGCACAGGGGAATTACGAGCAGTACTTC,CASSRAQGNYEQYF
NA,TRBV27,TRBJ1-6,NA,TGTGCCAGCAGCGTTCTCGTGGGGGGACCCCTCCACTTT,CASSVLVGGPLHF
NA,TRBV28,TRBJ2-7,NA,TGTGCCAGCAGTTTTTACCCAGCGGGTTCCAGCCCCCACGAGCAGTACTTC,CASSFYPAGSSPHEQYF
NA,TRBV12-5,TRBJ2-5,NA,TGTGCTAGTGGTTTGGTAACGGCCCCGCGGGCGGAGACCCAGTACTTC,CASGLVTAPRAETQYF
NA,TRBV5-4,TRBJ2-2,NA,TGTGCCAGCAGCTTAGTCTTTGGGCTGAACACCGGGGAGCTGTTTTTT,CASSLVFGLNTGELFF
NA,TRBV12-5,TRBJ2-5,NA,TGTGCTAGTGGGCGGGGACAGCTTCAAGAGACCCAGTACTTC,CASGRGQLQETQYF
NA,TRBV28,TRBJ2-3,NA,TGTGCCAGCAGTATTAGTGATGATACGCAGTATTTT,CASSISDDTQYF
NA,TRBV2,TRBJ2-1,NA,TGTGCCAGCAGTCGCCAGAATAACAATGAGCAGTTCTTC,CASSRQNNNEQFF
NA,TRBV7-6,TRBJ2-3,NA,TGTGCCAGCAGCTCCAGGACTCTGAGCACAGATACGCAGTATTTT,CASSSRTLSTDTQYF
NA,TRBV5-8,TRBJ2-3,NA,TGTGCCAGCAGCTTGATGGGGAATACGCAGTATTTT,CASSLMGNTQYF
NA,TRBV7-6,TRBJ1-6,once,TGTGCCAGCAGTGTCTCACCGACTGATAATTCACCCCTCCACTTT,CASSVSPTDNSPLHF
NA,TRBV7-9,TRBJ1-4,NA,TGTGCCAGCAGCAACCGGGACTCGGGAGAAAAACTGTTTTTT,CASSNRDSGEKLFF
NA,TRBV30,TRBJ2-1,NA,TGTGCCTGGATCCCTCACTACAATGAGCAGTTCTTC,CAWIPHYNEQFF
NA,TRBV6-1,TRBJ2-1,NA,TGTGCCAGCAGTGAAGAGCCGAGCTCCTACAATGAGCAGTTCTTC,CASSEEPSSYNEQFF
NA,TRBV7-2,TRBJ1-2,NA,TGTGCCAGCAGCTTAGGGAGTTCCGGGGACTATGGCTACACCTTC,CASSLGSSGDYGYTF
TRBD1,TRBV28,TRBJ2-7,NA,TGTGCCAGCAGTCCTGGACAGGTACCCTACGAGCAGTACTTC,CASSPGQVPYEQYF
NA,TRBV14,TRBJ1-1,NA,TGTGCCAGCAGCCAACTCAAGTACACTGAAGCTTTCTTT,CASSQLKYTEAFF
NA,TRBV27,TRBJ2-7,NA,TGTGCCAGCAGTTTGGGACGGTTCTACGAGCAGTACTTC,CASSLGRFYEQYF
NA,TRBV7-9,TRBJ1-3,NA,TGTGCCAGCAGCTTAGCGTCCAGCTCTGGAAACACCATATATTTT,CASSLASSSGNTIYF
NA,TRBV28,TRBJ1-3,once,TGTGCCAGCAGTCGGACAGCTGGAAACACCATATATTTT,CASSRTAGNTIYF
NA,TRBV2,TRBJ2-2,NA,TGTGCCAGCAGGAGTTATACAGTTACCGGGGAGCTGTTTTTT,CASRSYTVTGELFF
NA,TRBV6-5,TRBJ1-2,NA,TGTGCCAGCAGTTTCGAGGGCACAGGATACTATGGCTACACCTTC,CASSFEGTGYYGYTF
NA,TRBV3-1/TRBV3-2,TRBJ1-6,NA,TGTGCCAGCAGCCAAGAGTTAGACAATTCACCCCTCCACTTT,CASSQELDNSPLHF
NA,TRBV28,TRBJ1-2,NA,TGTGCCAGCAGTTTACGGACCAGGATTAACTATGGCTACACCTTC,CASSLRTRINYGYTF
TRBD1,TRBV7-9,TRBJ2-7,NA,TGTGCCAGCAGCCGTCCCGGGACAGGAACAAGCTCCTACGAGCAGTACTTC,CASSRPGTGTSSYEQYF
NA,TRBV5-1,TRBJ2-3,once,TGCGCCAGCAGTGCACAGGGTACAGATACGCAGTATTTT,CASSAQGTDTQYF
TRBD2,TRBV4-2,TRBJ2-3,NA,TGTGCCAGCAGTCGGGGACTAGCGGACCTCACAGATACGCAGTATTTT,CASSRGLADLTDTQYF
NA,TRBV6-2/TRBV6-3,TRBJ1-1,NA,TGTGCCAGCAGTTACACACAGGTGAACACTGAAGCTTTCTTT,CASSYTQVNTEAFF
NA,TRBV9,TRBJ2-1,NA,TGTGCCAGCACCCCTGGGGCGGAATCGACCTACAATGAGCAGTTCTTC,CASTPGAESTYNEQFF
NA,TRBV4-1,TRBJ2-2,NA,TGCGCCAGCAGCCAAGGGCCCATAGGGGGCGGGGAGCTGTTTTTT,CASSQGPIGGGELFF
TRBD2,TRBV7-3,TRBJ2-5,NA,TGTGCCAGCAGCTCGGGCGGGAGCGGGGAGACCCAGTACTTC,CASSSGGSGETQYF
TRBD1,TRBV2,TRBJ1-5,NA,TGTGCCAGCAGTACACAGGGGGGCAACAATCAGCCCCAGCATTTT,CASSTQGGNNQPQHF
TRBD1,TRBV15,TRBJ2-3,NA,TGTGCCACCAGCAGACCGGGACAGGGTTCGGATACGCAGTATTTT,CATSRPGQGSDTQYF
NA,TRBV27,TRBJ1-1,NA,TGTGCCAGCAGTTTAACTCCGGGACTTCTGGACACTGAAGCTTTCTTT,CASSLTPGLLDTEAFF